The 15 T cell receptor beta chains given below trace back to one sample, sequenced in a study of blood T cell repertoires in COVID-19. Clones were sequenced by immunoSEQ multiplex PCR, and TCRdb holds only the in-frame ones, with some missing. The sample carries approximately 70,000 clones, around 92% recorded once. The sequencing input was peripheral blood. The origin of the receptors is a human donor with active COVID-19. The donor label of this sample is uncertain.

The V gene is TRBV28, the J gene TRBJ2-7, with TRBD1 identical over 11 bases. In germline, CDR1 is MDHEN, CDR2 SYDVKM. The CDR3 sequence is 14 residues long. Trimming at V came to 5 bases and at J to 4 bases, leaving 4 bases not matched to a gene. The CDR3: CASSGTGGLYEQYF. The DNA for the CDR3 is TGTGCCAGCAGTGGGACAGGGGGTCTGTACGAGCAGTACTTC.

The chain links TRBV7-2 to TRBJ1-1; D possibly corresponds to TRBD1 (5 bases). V lost 5 bases to trimming and J lost 0 bases, with 10 bases between them. The CDR3 totals 14 residues. Germline V gene data show CDR1 as SGHTA and CDR2 as FQGNSA. The CDR3, as DNA: TGTGCCAGCAGCCCACGACAGATGAACACTGAAGCTTTCTTT. Its protein product is CASSPRQMNTEAFF.

This chain links TRBV5-6 with TRBJ2-7, with 15 bases lining up with TRBD2. CDR3 length: 17 amino acids. J gave up 0 bases and V 3 bases, and 4 bases lay outside the gene matches. CDR1 and CDR2 from the germline V gene are SGHDT and YYEEEE. The DNA of the CDR3 is TGTGCCAGCAGCTGGGGACTAGCGGGAGGCCTCTCCTACGAGCAGTACTTC. This translates into CASSWGLAGGLSYEQYF.

The chain joins TRBV2 to TRBJ1-5; maybe TRBD1 (6 bases). V shed 8 bases and J shed 6 bases, with 17 bases lying between them. The V gene's germline CDR1 is SNHLY and CDR2 FYNNEI. The length of the CDR3 is 14 residues. Here the CDR3 DNA reads TGTGCCAGCTATAACAGGGCCAGGGGTCAGCCCCAGCATTTT. Its protein product is CASYNRARGQPQHF.

The J gene is TRBJ2-1, the V gene TRBV24-1; 7 bases fit TRBD2. Unmatched junction bases numbered 8, after V lost 5 bases and J lost 5 bases. This CDR3 region has 15 residues. The germline CDR1 and CDR2 sequences are KGHDR and SFDVKD. The CDR3 here is CATSVRAGLNNEQFF. DNA of the CDR3: TGTGCCACCAGTGTCCGAGCGGGACTGAACAATGAGCAGTTCTTC.

A few counts support this clone. J is TRBJ2-6 and V is TRBV5-5; D not certain. CDR1 and CDR2 (germline): SGHKS, YYEKEE (reference sequence). V lost 0 bases and J lost 1, with 11 bases in between. This CDR3 spans 17 amino acids. CDR3 sequence (DNA): TGTGCCAGCAGCTTGGGGGTTTCGGGTTCTGGGGCCAACGTCCTGACTTTC. This gives the protein CASSLGVSGSGANVLTF.

The chain recombines TRBV4-2 with TRBJ2-7; TRBD2 matches 10 bases. Germline V gives CDR1 LGHNA, CDR2 YNFKEQ. V gave up 4 bases and J gave up 3 bases; unmatched junction bases: 3. This CDR3 has 14 residues. CDR3 region: CASSRPSGSYEQYF. Here the CDR3 DNA reads TGTGCCAGCAGCCGGCCTAGCGGGAGCTACGAGCAGTACTTC.

The chain links TRBV29-1 to TRBJ1-2; tentatively, D is TRBD1 (6 bases). Germline values: CDR1 SQVTM, CDR2 ANQGSEA. This CDR3 contains 13 residues. Trimming pared 7 bases from V and 4 bases from J, leaving 16 bases between. The CDR3 nucleotides are TGCAGCGCGAGGAGGGGGGGAAGCTATGGCTACACCTTC. Amino acids: CSARRGGSYGYTF. The variable domain in full, completed from reference TRBV29-1 and TRBJ1-2, reads SAVISQKPSRDICQRGTSLTIQCQVDSQVTMMFWYRQQPGQSLTLIATANQGSEATYESGFVIDKFPISRPNLTFSTLTVSNMSPEDSSIYLCSARRGGSYGYTFGSGTRLTVV.

This clone was detected once. The chain uses TRBV24-1 and TRBJ1-2, with TRBD1 as a possible D gene (5 bases). CDR1 is KGHDR and CDR2 is SFDVKD in the germline V gene. V was trimmed by 2 bases and J by 4 bases, leaving 13 bases between them. The CDR3 consists of 15 residues. The DNA for the CDR3 is TGTGCCACCAGTGATTCGGGAGGGGAGGTCTATGGCTACACCTTC. Amino acid sequence: CATSDSGGEVYGYTF.

V usage is TRBV11-3 and J usage is TRBJ2-7; 8 bases line up with TRBD2. The CDR3 spans 15 residues. Germline CDR1 and CDR2: SGHNT and YENEEA. Trimming cost V 1 base and J 2 bases; bases outside gene matches: 4. The chain's CDR3 is CASSLGAGGTYEQYF. CDR3 nucleotide sequence: TGTGCCAGCAGCTTAGGCGCGGGAGGTACCTACGAGCAGTACTTC.

This clone showed up just once. This sequence joins TRBV28 and TRBJ2-1, with D perhaps matching TRBD1 (6 bases). V was shortened by 7 bases and J by 6 bases, with 16 bases between the two germline ends. This CDR3 contains 14 residues. CDR1 and CDR2 from the germline V gene are MDHEN and SYDVKM. The CDR3 nucleotides are TGTGCCAGCATATCCGGGACACCTTCCAATGAGCAGTTCTTC. It specifies CASISGTPSNEQFF.

The chain uses TRBV2 and TRBJ2-5; D not certain. Trimming left V 5 bases short and J 1 base short, with 5 bases between. Germline CDR1 is SNHLY and CDR2 is FYNNEI. This CDR3 has 12 amino acids. The CDR3 is CASSPGQETQYF. The CDR3 DNA is TGTGCCAGCAGTCCAGGCCAAGAGACCCAGTACTTC.

This chain connects TRBV7-8 to TRBJ2-2; TRBD1 agrees at 11 bases. The CDR3 is made up of 20 amino acids. The V segment lost 1 base and the J segment 3 bases; nucleotides outside the gene matches: 13. Germline lookup yields CDR1 SGHVS and CDR2 FQNEAQ. CDR3 nucleotide sequence: TGTGCCAGCAGCTTAGATCGTAGGACAGGGGGCCGGAGGTACACCGGGGAGCTGTTTTTT. Amino acids: CASSLDRRTGGRRYTGELFF.

The chain uses TRBV29-1 and TRBJ2-1; 11 bases map to TRBD2. Looked up from germline, CDR1 is SQVTM and CDR2 is ANQGSEA. This CDR3 is built from 15 residues. The J segment lost 6 bases and the V segment lost 3 bases, leaving 7 bases of the junction unmatched. The CDR3: CSVELTSGSRNEQFF. DNA of the CDR3: TGCAGCGTTGAGCTCACTAGCGGGAGCCGCAATGAGCAGTTCTTC.

The table lists this clone with a count of one. The rearrangement joins TRBV5-1 to TRBJ2-3; D ambiguous. Germline lookup yields CDR1 SGHRS and CDR2 YFSETQ. The CDR3 spans 14 residues. V lost 5 bases and J 0 bases, leaving 10 bases between the germline ends. The CDR3 protein is CASSAGASTDTQYF. CDR3 in DNA: TGCGCCAGCAGTGCCGGTGCTAGCACAGATACGCAGTATTTT.